This entry describes one T cell receptor beta chain. As yet, its antigen is unknown. The sequenced template was cDNA made from the entire isolated RNA. Produced via immunoSEQ multiplex PCR; TCRdb's table is partial and in-frame only. The sample carries some 330,000 clones, roughly 12% recorded once. The sample is drawn from a study of beta chain features in type 1 diabetes. Study-wide results and caveats: Amplification by PCR could prefer shorter templates, with the same effect in patients and controls. Shortening of TCRB CDR3s, moderate but significant, appeared in all four CD4+ subsets of Type 1 diabetes patients.

Germline-derived CDR1 and CDR2 are SEHNR and FQNEAQ (reference sequence). The CDR3 is 15 residues long. The trim removed 6 bases at V and 4 bases at J, leaving 11 bases unmatched. The gene calls are TRBV7-9 and TRBJ1-1, with 7 nucleotides matching TRBD1. The sequence was collected from a woman between 18 and 30 years old with type 1 diabetes. Material for sequencing was naive CD4+ T cells from blood. CDR3 sequence (DNA): TGTGCCAGCAGATGGACCGGGACAGCGGGCACTGAAGCTTTCTTT. It specifies CASRWTGTAGTEAFF.